These 27 T cell receptor beta chains share one sample of origin, sequenced in a study of beta chain features in type 1 diabetes (dated by TCRdb to 2017 to 2018). The library was built by means of the immunoSEQ multiplex PCR assay. The entire amount of isolated RNA was reverse transcribed using the High Capacity cDNA Reverse Transcription Kit, so the sequenced TCRB transcripts were expressed ones. The immuneACCESS repertoire file appears here via TCRdb, limited to in-frame rearrangements. These files lack a portion of the clones; in checked studies, under half of the deficit traces to unresolved V genes, and the cause of the others is not known. The sample table lists around 500,000 clones, about 10% of them with a count of one. Of the sample, around 0.05% is held by the ten largest clones. The sample taken for sequencing was naive CD4+ T cells from blood. The sample's cell subset or site label, decoded: true naive CD4+ T cells. These receptors came from a woman aged 18-29 years in good health.

The CDR3 DNA sequence: TGTGCCAGTAGTATAGAAGGGACAGACACCGGGGAGCTGTTTTTT. Translation: CASSIEGTDTGELFF. The chain combines TRBV19 with TRBJ2-2, with TRBD1 matching over 7 bases. CDR3 length: 15 residues. CDR1 LNHDA and CDR2 SQIVND come from the germline V gene (reference sequence). Trimming at V came to 0 bases and at J to 3 bases, leaving 1 base not matched to a gene.

This clone was counted only a few times. V usage is TRBV29-1 and J usage is TRBJ2-2; D is possibly TRBD2 (5 bases). This CDR3 has 13 amino acids. Per germline, CDR1 SQVTM and CDR2 ANQGSEA. V gave up 6 bases and J gave up 1 base, with 9 bases separating them. In nucleotides, the CDR3 is TGCAGCGTCGCCGGGATGAACACCGGGGAGCTGTTTTTT. Its translation: CSVAGMNTGELFF.

This clone was counted a few times. V and J are TRBV4-3 and TRBJ1-2; D is ambiguous. Per the germline V gene, CDR1 is LGHNA and CDR2 is YSLEER. V lost 2 bases, J lost 3 bases, and 7 bases lay in between. CDR3 length equals 13 residues. CDR3 nucleotides: TGCGCCAGCAGCCAAACAGATTACTATGGCTACACCTTC. Protein: CASSQTDYYGYTF.

This chain joins TRBV23-1 and TRBJ2-1; tentative D call: TRBD2 (5 bases). TRBV23-1 is designated an ORF whose function remains uncertain. The V end lost 1 base, the J end lost 5 bases, and 21 bases lay between the germline ends. The CDR3 is 18 residues long. CDR3 sequence (DNA): TGCGCCAGCAGTCAATGGGCGCGAGGGTTGGGCCCGAACAATGAGCAGTTCTTC. This gives the protein CASSQWARGLGPNNEQFF.

This clone appeared a few times. The chain couples TRBV4-3 to TRBJ1-5; no definite D call. V was pared by 0 bases and J by 2 bases, with 5 bases between. CDR1 and CDR2 (germline): LGHNA, YSLEER. The CDR3 runs 14 residues. CDR3 nucleotides: TGCGCCAGCAGCCAAGATTTCGGCAATCAGCCCCAGCATTTT. It specifies CASSQDFGNQPQHF.

This chain uses TRBV7-3 with TRBJ2-3; no reliable D call. V lost 3 bases and J lost 0, with 10 bases in between. CDR3 size: 15 residues. In germline, CDR1 is SGHTA, CDR2 FQGTGA. The CDR3 sequence is CASSLDRASTDTQYF. CDR3 in DNA: TGTGCCAGCAGCTTGGATCGGGCCAGCACAGATACGCAGTATTTT.

This clone came up a few times. The genes are TRBV29-1 and TRBJ1-2; D unclear. V lost 1 base to trimming and J lost 4 bases, with 13 bases between them. The CDR3 has 14 residues. Per the germline V gene, CDR1 is SQVTM and CDR2 is ANQGSEA. DNA of the CDR3: TGCAGCGTTGAAGTCCTGGGGTTGACCTATGGCTACACCTTC. It codes for CSVEVLGLTYGYTF.

This clone was counted a few times. The chain has TRBV5-1 and TRBJ2-1; D gene unclear. The CDR3 is 13 residues long. V gave up 4 bases and J gave up 9 bases, with 14 bases separating them. In germline, CDR1 is SGHRS, CDR2 YFSETQ. CDR3 residues: CASSPSSAPEQFF. The CDR3 DNA sequence: TGCGCCAGCAGCCCCTCTTCTGCCCCTGAGCAGTTCTTC.

This clone was recorded a few times. The chain's CDR3 is CSVGDGELFF. The CDR3, as DNA: TGCAGCGTAGGGGACGGAGAACTGTTTTTT. The chain is built from TRBV29-1 and TRBJ1-4; D is perhaps TRBD1 (5 bases). Germline CDR1 and CDR2: SQVTM and ANQGSEA. Trimming cost V 6 bases and J 12 bases, with 11 bases left between them. There are 10 residues in the CDR3.

Only a few counts were recorded for this clone. J is TRBJ2-2 and V is TRBV9; TRBD1 or TRBD2 may be the D gene (5 bases each). CDR1 and CDR2 (germline): SGDLS, YYNGEE. Trimming cost V 4 bases and J 7 bases, with 11 bases left between them. The CDR3 covers 13 residues. The DNA of the CDR3 is TGTGCCAGCAGCACCCGGGACGGCGGGGAGCTGTTTTTT. Protein product: CASSTRDGGELFF.

The genes are TRBV7-3 and TRBJ2-1, with D perhaps matching TRBD2 (6 bases). CDR1 and CDR2 from the germline V gene are SGHTA and FQGTGA. The V and J ends lost 4 bases and 4 bases respectively, with 8 bases between them. This CDR3 region has 13 residues. Written as DNA, the CDR3 is TGTGCCAGCAGCTGGGACTCTTACAATGAGCAGTTCTTC. Translating it yields CASSWDSYNEQFF.

This clone was detected only a few times. The DNA for the CDR3 is TGTGCCAGCAGCTTAGCCCCCGGGGTCGGCACCGGGGAGCTGTTTTTT. The encoded protein is CASSLAPGVGTGELFF. This chain uses TRBV13 with TRBJ2-2; possible D gene TRBD2, 5 bases. V was pared by 1 base and J by 4 bases, with 13 bases between. This CDR3 spans 16 amino acids. CDR1 and CDR2 from the germline V gene are PRHDT and FYEKMQ (reference sequence).

This clone has a handful of counts. The rearrangement joins TRBV14 to TRBJ1-6, with TRBD1 as a possible D gene (5 bases). The CDR3 is made up of 16 amino acids. CDR1 is SGHDN, CDR2 FVKESK, per germline. V lost 3 bases, J lost 4 bases, and 13 bases lay in between. In nucleotides, the CDR3 is TGTGCCAGCAGCCATCCTGGGGCGGCGTATAATTCACCCCTCCACTTT. It specifies CASSHPGAAYNSPLHF.

This clone was seen a few times. The genes are TRBV7-2 and TRBJ2-1; D is uncertain. The germline V gene has CDR1 SGHTA and CDR2 FQGNSA. CDR3 length: 15 amino acids. Deletions cut 5 bases from V and 0 bases from J, with 11 bases between. The CDR3 is CASSPQRSSYNEQFF. DNA of the CDR3: TGTGCCAGCAGCCCACAGCGCAGCTCCTACAATGAGCAGTTCTTC.

This clone was counted a few times. V gene TRBV29-1 combines with J gene TRBJ2-1; tentatively, D is TRBD1 or TRBD2 (7 bases each). V was shortened by 4 bases and J by 8 bases, with 15 bases between the two germline ends. The germline V gene has CDR1 SQVTM and CDR2 ANQGSEA. This CDR3 is built from 13 residues. Here the CDR3 DNA reads TGCAGCGTTGGAGCCAGGGGGGGCTATGAGCAGTTCTTC. Translating it yields CSVGARGGYEQFF.

In this sample, this clone turned up a few times. The chain joins TRBV5-4 to TRBJ1-1; D uncertain. This CDR3 contains 14 residues. The germline CDR1 and CDR2 sequences are SGHNT and YYREEE (reference sequence). Trimming stripped 1 base from V and 2 bases from J, with 9 bases between. The CDR3 region has the DNA TGTGCCAGCAGCTTGCAATACCCTAACACTGAAGCTTTCTTT. Its translation: CASSLQYPNTEAFF.

This clone was counted a few times. The chain has TRBV7-2 and TRBJ2-7; the D is unclear. With 2 bases removed from V and 4 bases from J, the gap between germline ends came to 12 bases. The CDR3 runs 14 residues. The germline V gene has CDR1 SGHTA and CDR2 FQGNSA. The CDR3 here is CASSLRSLGYEQYF. The CDR3 DNA is TGTGCCAGCAGCTTACGTAGTCTGGGTTACGAGCAGTACTTC.

The CDR3 reads CASSLESEQFF. Here the CDR3 DNA reads TGTGCCAGCAGCTTGGAAAGTGAGCAGTTCTTC. The genes are TRBV7-9 and TRBJ2-1; D remains unclear. The V gene lost 3 bases and the J gene lost 9 bases, with 6 bases spanning the gap. Germline V gene data show CDR1 as SEHNR and CDR2 as FQNEAQ (reference sequence). The CDR3 extends over 11 amino acids.

J is TRBJ1-2 and V is TRBV4-2, with a tentative D call TRBD1 (6 bases). Germline V gene sequence: CDR1 LGHNA, CDR2 YNFKEQ. V lost 4 bases to trimming and J lost 2 bases, with 23 bases between them. The CDR3 is 18 amino acids. DNA for the CDR3: TGTGCCAGCAGCCGAACCCGTTATGGACAGACTCGGAACTATGGCTACACCTTC. It translates to CASSRTRYGQTRNYGYTF.

This clone occurred a few times. V usage is TRBV28 and J usage is TRBJ2-7; 10 bases fit TRBD2. The germline V gene encodes CDR1 MDHEN and CDR2 SYDVKM. The CDR3 spans 15 residues. The trim removed 5 bases at V and 4 bases at J, leaving 8 bases unmatched. The CDR3 DNA sequence: TGTGCCAGCAGTCCAGCGGGGGGGCTTTCTTACGAGCAGTACGTC. Its protein is CASSPAGGLSYEQYV.

The V call is TRBV7-2, the J call TRBJ2-7; 7 nucleotides align to TRBD2. The CDR3 has 15 amino acids. From germline, CDR1 is SGHTA and CDR2 FQGNSA. V dropped 5 bases and J dropped 0; count of bases not matched to a gene: 7. The CDR3 nucleotides read TGTGCCAGCAGCCCCGTGCGGGAGAGCTCCTACGAGCAGTACTTC. It yields the protein CASSPVRESSYEQYF.

This clone came up a few times. This chain joins TRBV6-5 and TRBJ2-4, with 10 bases that match TRBD1. From germline, CDR1 is MNHEY and CDR2 SVGAGI. With 8 bases clipped from V and 15 bases from J, the junction kept 7 bases outside the gene matches. CDR3 length equals 11 residues. CDR3 protein: CASGTGARRYF. The CDR3 bases are TGTGCCAGCGGGACAGGGGCGCGTCGGTACTTC.

This clone was observed a handful of times. V usage is TRBV18 and J usage is TRBJ2-1; possibly TRBD2 for D (5 bases). CDR1 is KGHSH, CDR2 LQKENI, per germline. V lost 0 bases, J lost 0 bases, and 12 bases lay in between. The CDR3 spans 17 residues. DNA of the CDR3: TGTGCCAGCTCACCACCGCTCTGGGAGAGCTCCTACAATGAGCAGTTCTTC. Its translation is CASSPPLWESSYNEQFF.

This chain uses TRBV11-3 with TRBJ2-1, with D perhaps matching TRBD1 or TRBD2 (6 bases each). Germline CDR1 reads SGHNT; CDR2 reads YENEEA. V dropped 3 bases and J dropped 8 bases, with 11 bases sitting between them. There are 13 residues in the CDR3. DNA for the CDR3: TGTGCCAGCAGCTTTCGGGGGCGGGATGAGCAGTTCTTC. Protein sequence: CASSFRGRDEQFF.

This clone was seen more than once but under ten times. This sample includes further DNA sequences coding for the same CDR3. The chain links TRBV4-1 to TRBJ2-3, with D unclear. The CDR3 runs 15 residues. CDR1 is MGHRA, CDR2 YSYEKL, per germline. The V end lost 1 base, the J end lost 0 bases, and 8 bases lay between the germline ends. CDR3 protein: CASSQVGLSTDTQYF. In DNA, the CDR3 is TGCGCCAGCAGCCAAGTGGGTCTAAGCACAGATACGCAGTATTTT.

This clone was seen a handful of times. This sequence joins TRBV6-5 and TRBJ1-5, with D maybe TRBD1 (5 bases). V was shortened by 5 bases and J by 3 bases, with 8 bases between the two germline ends. The CDR3 has 13 residues. CDR1 MNHEY and CDR2 SVGAGI come from the germline V gene. The CDR3 region is CASSKGINQPQHF. In DNA form, the CDR3 reads TGTGCCAGCAGTAAGGGGATCAATCAGCCCCAGCATTTT.

V usage is TRBV10-3 and J usage is TRBJ2-7, with 8 bases aligning to TRBD1. The CDR3 length is 14 residues. V lost 3 bases, J lost 6 bases, and 7 bases stayed unmatched. Germline V CDR1 and CDR2: ENHRY, SYGVKD. The CDR3 region is CAISDGQGPLEQYF. CDR3 DNA sequence: TGTGCCATCAGTGATGGACAGGGACCGCTCGAGCAGTACTTC.